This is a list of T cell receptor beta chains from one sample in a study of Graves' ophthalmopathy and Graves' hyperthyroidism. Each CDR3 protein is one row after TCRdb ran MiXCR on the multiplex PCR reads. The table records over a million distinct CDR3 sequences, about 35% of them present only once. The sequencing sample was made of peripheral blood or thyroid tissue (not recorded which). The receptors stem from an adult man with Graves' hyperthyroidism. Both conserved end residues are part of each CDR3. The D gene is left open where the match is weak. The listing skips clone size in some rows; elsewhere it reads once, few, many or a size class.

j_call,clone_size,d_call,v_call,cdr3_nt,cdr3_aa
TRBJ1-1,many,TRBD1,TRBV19,TGTGCCAGTAGCACGGACAGGGGACGTGGGAACACTGAAGCTTTCTTT,CASSTDRGRGNTEAFF
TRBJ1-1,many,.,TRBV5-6,TGTGCCAGCAGCTCAGGGTTCCACACTGAAGCTTTCTTT,CASSSGFHTEAFF
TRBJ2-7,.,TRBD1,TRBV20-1,TGCAGTGCTACTGCCGGGACAGGGGGCTACGAGCAGTACTTC,CSATAGTGGYEQYF
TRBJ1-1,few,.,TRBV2,TGTGCCAGCAGCTCACAGGGCCTTGAAGCTTTCTTT,CASSSQGLEAFF
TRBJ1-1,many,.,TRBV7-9,TGTGCCAGCAGCTTAGAGACACCGCGCGGGGGCTCTGAAGCTTTCTTT,CASSLETPRGGSEAFF
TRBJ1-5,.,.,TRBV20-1,TGCAGTGCTAAAGGCCCCCGCCACTTAGGGCCCCAGCATTTT,CSAKGPRHLGPQHF
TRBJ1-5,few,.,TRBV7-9,TGTGCCAGCGAAGGGGTTTGGGGCAATCAGCCCCAGCATTTT,CASEGVWGNQPQHF
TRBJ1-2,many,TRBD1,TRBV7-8,TGTGCCAGCAGCATCGACAGGGCAAGCTACACCTTC,CASSIDRASYTF
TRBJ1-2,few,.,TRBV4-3,TGCGCCAGCAGCCAAGTGATGGGTACCTATGGCTACACCTTC,CASSQVMGTYGYTF
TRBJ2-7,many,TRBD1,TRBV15,TGTGCCACCAGCAGAGAAGGGGGCAAGACCTACGAGCAGTACTTC,CATSREGGKTYEQYF
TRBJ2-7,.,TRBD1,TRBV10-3,TGTGCCATCAGGGGACAGGGGAGGACCGACGAGCAGTACTTC,CAIRGQGRTDEQYF
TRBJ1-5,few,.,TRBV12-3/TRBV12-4,TGTGCCAGCAGTTTACGCTCTGGGGGCAATCAGCCCCAGCATTTT,CASSLRSGGNQPQHF
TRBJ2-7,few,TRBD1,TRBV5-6,TGTGCCAACAGCTCGAGACAGGGTCGCGCCTACGAGCAGTACTTC,CANSSRQGRAYEQYF
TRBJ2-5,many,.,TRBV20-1,TGCAGTGCTCTACCGGCGGTGGAGACCCAGTACTTC,CSALPAVETQYF
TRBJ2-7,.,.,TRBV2,TGTGCCAGCAAGAGGGCCTACGAATCCTACGAGCAGTACTTC,CASKRAYESYEQYF
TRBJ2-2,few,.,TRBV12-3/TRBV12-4,TGTGCCAGCAGCTCCAGGGGATTACGAAACACCGGGGAGCTGTTTTTT,CASSSRGLRNTGELFF
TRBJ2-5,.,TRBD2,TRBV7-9,TGTGCCAGCAGCTTAGGGGCGGGAGGGCCGGAGACCCAGTACTTC,CASSLGAGGPETQYF
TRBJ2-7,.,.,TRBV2,TGTGCCAGCAGTGACATGCACGGATACTACGAGCAGTACTTC,CASSDMHGYYEQYF
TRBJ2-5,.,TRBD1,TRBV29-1,TGCAGCCAAGATCGGGGACAGCGGCAACTCGAAGAGACCCAGTACTTC,CSQDRGQRQLEETQYF
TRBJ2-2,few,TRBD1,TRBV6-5,TGTGCCAGCAGCCACAGGGGCGCAACGACCGGGGAGCTGTTTTTT,CASSHRGATTGELFF
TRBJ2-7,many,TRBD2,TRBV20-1,TGCAGTGCTAGTCGCGGCGGGAGTAACGAGCAGTACTTC,CSASRGGSNEQYF
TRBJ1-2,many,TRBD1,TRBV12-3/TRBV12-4,TGTGCCAGCAGGATCGAGACAGGGCTCGGTGGCTACACCTTC,CASRIETGLGGYTF
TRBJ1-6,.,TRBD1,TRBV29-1,TGCAGCTGGGAGACAGGGGCCCCGGAATCCCTCCACTTT,CSWETGAPESLHF
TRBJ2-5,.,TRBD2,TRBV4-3,TGCGCCAGCAGCCAAGGGGGGGGGTACGGGGAGACCCAGTACTTC,CASSQGGGYGETQYF
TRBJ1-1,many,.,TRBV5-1,TGCGCCAGCAGCTTGGGGGGACAAGAAGCTTTCTTT,CASSLGGQEAFF
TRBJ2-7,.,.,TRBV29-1,TGCAGCGCTCTGACACACTCCTACGAGCAGTACTTC,CSALTHSYEQYF
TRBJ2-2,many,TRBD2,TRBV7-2,TGTGCCAGCAGCTTGAGGACTAGCGGGAACACCGGGGAGCTGTTTTTT,CASSLRTSGNTGELFF
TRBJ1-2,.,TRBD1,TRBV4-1,TGCGCCAGCAGCTACGACAGGGGCGCTGGCTACACCTTC,CASSYDRGAGYTF
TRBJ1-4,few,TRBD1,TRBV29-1,TGCAGCGTCAGAACAGGGGGCGTCGGTGAAAAACTGTTTTTT,CSVRTGGVGEKLFF
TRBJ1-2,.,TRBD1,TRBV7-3,TGTGCCAGCAGCTTAACCCCAGGGGGCAGCTATGGCTACACCTTC,CASSLTPGGSYGYTF
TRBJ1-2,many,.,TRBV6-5,TGTGCCAGCATGATGACGGACGTTAACTATGGCTACACCTTC,CASMMTDVNYGYTF